These 15 T cell receptor beta chains came from one sample sequenced in a study of T-cell memory formation after mild COVID-19. TCRdb recomputed calls from the 5' RACE reads with MiXCR, one row per CDR3 protein. The table has 190,000 or so distinct CDR3 sequences, around a fifth seen once; the top ten hold roughly 23%. Sequenced: PBMCs or a T cell subset sorted from them (not recorded which). The receptor set was obtained from an adult woman who had mild COVID-19 (a few samples of this study predate the infection). Cell type and time point are not known.

The chain has TRBV9 and TRBJ1-1, with a weak D call TRBD1 (5 bases). The germline V and J ends were trimmed by 0 bases and 7 bases, with 13 bases remaining between them. Germline V CDR1 and CDR2: SGDLS, YYNGEE. This CDR3 spans 14 amino acids. The CDR3 DNA reads TGTGCCAGCAGCGTAGGCCCAGGGCGCGGTGAAGCTTTCTTT. As protein: CASSVGPGRGEAFF.

This chain joins TRBV5-6 and TRBJ1-6; 8 bases fit TRBD1. The length of the CDR3 is 16 residues. Trimming took 4 bases from V and 6 from J; bases not matched to a gene: 9. Germline assignment: CDR1 SGHDT and CDR2 YYEEEE. This CDR3 reads CASSPYPDRANSPLHF. CDR3 bases: TGTGCCAGCAGCCCTTACCCGGACAGGGCTAATTCACCCCTCCACTTT.

V is TRBV7-6 and J is TRBJ1-5; 9 bases line up with TRBD1. CDR3 size: 17 residues. V lost 4 bases and J lost 5; bases outside the gene matches: 12. Germline V lookup: CDR1 SGHVS, CDR2 FNYEAQ. The CDR3 DNA reads TGTGCCAGCAGCTCCAGACCCGGACAGGGGTGGGATCAGCCCCAGCATTTT. Translated, it gives CASSSRPGQGWDQPQHF.

This clonotype occurred a few times. The rearrangement uses TRBV4-1 and TRBJ1-2; possibly TRBD1 for D (5 bases). Trimming stripped 1 base from V and 2 bases from J, with 11 bases between. CDR3 length: 15 amino acids. Per the germline V gene, CDR1 is MGHRA and CDR2 is YSYEKL. This chain's CDR3 is CASSQVDSLNYGYTF. DNA of the CDR3: TGCGCCAGCAGCCAAGTTGACAGCCTCAACTATGGCTACACCTTC.

The chain is built from TRBV5-1 and TRBJ2-5, with TRBD2 matching over 13 bases. This CDR3 comprises 16 residues. Germline V lookup: CDR1 SGHRS, CDR2 YFSETQ. V lost 4 bases, J lost 5 bases, and 8 bases stayed unmatched. The CDR3 coding sequence is TGCGCCAGCAGCCGAGGACTAGCGGGAGCCTGGGAGACCCAGTACTTC. Translated: CASSRGLAGAWETQYF. The full variable domain, its missing parts supplied by reference TRBV5-1 and TRBJ2-5, is KAGVTQTPRYLIKTRGQQVTLSCSPISGHRSVSWYQQTPGQGLQFLFEYFSETQRNKGNFPGRFSGRQFSNSRSEMNVSTLELGDSALYLCASSRGLAGAWETQYFGPGTRLLVL.

This clonotype was detected many times. The gene calls are TRBV29-1 and TRBJ2-1; 8 positions match TRBD1. This CDR3 has 14 amino acids. Germline V gives CDR1 SQVTM, CDR2 ANQGSEA. The CDR3 nucleotides read TGCAGTTTTAACCCGGGACAGGTCTACAATGAGCAGTTCTTC. It translates to CSFNPGQVYNEQFF.

This clonotype has only a few counts. This CDR3 is CASSWAHHTGELFF. Written as DNA, the CDR3 is TGTGCCAGCAGTTGGGCCCATCACACCGGGGAGCTGTTTTTT. The chain couples TRBV27 to TRBJ2-2; no reliable D call. The V end was cut by 4 bases, the J end by 3 bases, with 9 bases between. This CDR3 contains 14 residues. In germline, CDR1 is MNHEY, CDR2 SMNVEV (reference sequence).

This sequence joins TRBV7-9 and TRBJ1-2; a weak D match, TRBD1 (5 bases). This CDR3 region has 17 residues. The V gene's germline CDR1 is SEHNR and CDR2 FQNEAQ (reference sequence). Trimming left V 5 bases short and J 0 bases short, with 19 bases between. CDR3 sequence (DNA): TGTGCCAGCAGCCCACCCCAAGGGGCCGGACCTAACTATGGCTACACCTTC. The encoded protein is CASSPPQGAGPNYGYTF.

This clonotype was detected a few times. This chain links TRBV24-1 with TRBJ1-2, with TRBD1 identical over 9 bases. V lost 4 bases, J lost 5 bases, and 7 bases stayed unmatched. The CDR3 extends over 15 amino acids. CDR1 and CDR2 (germline): KGHDR, SFDVKD. For the CDR3, the DNA is TGTGCCACCAGTGACCCCGGACAGGGGAAGTATGGCTACACCTTC. Amino acid sequence: CATSDPGQGKYGYTF.

J is TRBJ2-4 and V is TRBV7-9, with D perhaps TRBD1 (7 bases). The CDR3 loop spans 14 amino acids. V dropped 7 bases and J dropped 4 bases, with 14 bases sitting between them. Germline V lookup: CDR1 SEHNR, CDR2 FQNEAQ (reference sequence). The CDR3 DNA reads TGTGCCAGCACTATGGCGGGACAGAAAAACATTCAGTACTTC. It specifies CASTMAGQKNIQYF. Filled out from reference TRBV7-9 and TRBJ2-4, the complete variable domain reads DTGVSQNPRHKITKRGQNVTFRCDPISEHNRLYWYRQTLGQGPEFLTYFQNEAQLEKSRLLSDRFSAERPKGSFSTLEIQRTEQGDSAMYLCASTMAGQKNIQYFGAGTRLSVL.

The chain has TRBV7-6 and TRBJ2-1; TRBD2 aligns across 14 bases. Germline V gene data show CDR1 as SGHVS and CDR2 as FNYEAQ. The CDR3 length is 21 residues. The J segment lost 1 base and the V segment lost 5 bases, leaving 16 bases of the junction unmatched. The CDR3: CASSPYRPGLAGEVSYNEQFF. The CDR3 DNA reads as TGTGCCAGCAGCCCCTATCGGCCGGGACTAGCGGGAGAGGTGTCCTACAATGAGCAGTTCTTC.

The J gene is TRBJ1-4, the V gene TRBV7-6; D is uncertain. The CDR3 consists of 13 residues. The V and J ends lost 0 bases and 6 bases respectively, with 5 bases between them. CDR1 and CDR2 (germline): SGHVS, FNYEAQ. Here the CDR3 DNA reads TGTGCCAGCAGCTTAGCGGGGTATGAAAAACTGTTTTTT. It yields the protein CASSLAGYEKLFF.

The chain has TRBV20-1 and TRBJ1-1; TRBD1 matches at 7 bases. The CDR3 spans 13 residues. Germline V gene lookup returns CDR1 DFQATT and CDR2 SNEGSKA (reference sequence). V lost 0 bases and J lost 7; bases outside the gene matches: 5. The CDR3: CSARETGINEAFF. DNA of the CDR3: TGCAGTGCTAGAGAGACAGGGATTAATGAAGCTTTCTTT.

This clonotype appeared once. The chain uses TRBV12-2 and TRBJ2-3; the table assigns TRBD2, which was not confirmed against the DNA. TRBV12-2 is assigned pseudogene status. The CDR3 is made up of 15 amino acids. The CDR3 here is CASRLGLAGADTQYF. CDR3 bases: TGTGCAAGTCGCTTGGGACTAGCGGGAGCAGATACGCAGTATTTT.

The chain employs TRBV3-1 and TRBJ2-1, with a weak D call TRBD2 (6 bases). Germline assignment: CDR1 LGHDT and CDR2 YNNKEL (reference sequence). Trimming left V 0 bases short and J 9 bases short, with 9 bases between. This CDR3 contains 13 residues. CDR3 sequence: CASSQDMEGEQFF. CDR3 sequence (DNA): TGTGCCAGCAGCCAAGATATGGAGGGTGAGCAGTTCTTC.